This T cell receptor (beta chain) was observed in a study of response to subunit inactivated influenza vaccine. Findings and limits, study-wide: Only a handful of new T cells, the authors suggested, are recruited with each seasonal influenza vaccination.

A remark on this clonotype: Its antigen is unknown.

The CDR3 length is 16 residues. V was cut by 6 bases and J by 1 base, with 16 bases left in between. TCRdb reprocessed the RT-PCR reads via MiXCR and lists one record per CDR3 protein. The repertoire consists of approximately 500,000 distinct CDR3 sequences, with around 15% occurring once and the leading ten covering approximately 12%. This specimen was PBMCs from blood, taken 11 to 12 days after vaccination. The V and J genes are TRBV12-3 or TRBV12-4 and TRBJ2-1; TRBD1 might be the D (6 bases). This clonotype originated in a man aged 45-60 years who received an inactivated influenza vaccine. DNA of the CDR3: TGTGCCAGCAGACCCACAGGGCCCGTATCCTACAATGAGCAGTTCTTC. Its protein is CASRPTGPVSYNEQFF.